The subject of this entry is one T cell receptor (beta chain). Antigen specificity is unknown. An end of the junction differs from the germline gene, which may be a read error. The data were obtained in a study of Ad26.COV2.S vaccination and SARS-CoV-2 variants. Study outcomes and limitations: Substantial breadth was reportedly displayed by spike-specific CD8+ and CD4+ T cell responses after vaccination.

The length of the CDR3 is 14 residues. Germline CDR1 MNHEY, CDR2 SVGAGI. Assay used: immunoSEQ multiplex PCR; TCRdb lists only in-frame clones, some missing. The sample holds 300,000 to 400,000 clones, 92% seen once. The clonotype comes from a human donor who had recovered from COVID-19. The V gene is TRBV6-5, the J gene TRBJ2-2; 8 nucleotides match TRBD2. The sequencing used peripheral blood, collected after recovery from COVID-19. This CDR3 is CARGGSWGTGELFF. DNA for the CDR3: TGCGCCCGGGGGGGATCATGGGGCACCGGGGAGCTGTTTTTT.